This entry describes one T cell receptor (beta chain). The data derive from a study of T cell changes during pregnancy in multiple sclerosis. Germline V gene data show CDR1 as SGDLS and CDR2 as YYNGEE. V lost 1 base and J 2 bases, leaving 12 bases between the germline ends. This CDR3 is built from 16 residues. The table came from immunoSEQ multiplex PCR; TCRdb's copy has only in-frame clones and leaves some out. The top ten hold 4% to 6% of the sample, which has about 28,000 clones, about 90% seen once. The chain links TRBV9 to TRBJ2-2, with D unclear. The sample was peripheral blood, taken in the first trimester of pregnancy. This sequence originates from a female donor in good health, enrolled as a control in a pregnancy study. CDR3: CASSVSGRSNTGELFF. CDR3 coding DNA: TGTGCCAGCAGCGTATCCGGCAGGTCAAACACCGGGGAGCTGTTTTTT.